This is a list of T cell receptor beta chains from one sample in a study of beta chain features in type 1 diabetes. Sequenced by immunoSEQ multiplex PCR; TCRdb stores in-frame clones only, minus some. The data hold about 340,000 clones, with approximately 13% observed a single time. The specimen sequenced was naive CD4+ T cells from blood. These receptor sequences come from a young woman with type 1 diabetes. Each CDR3 is given with its conserved first and last residue. The order of the fields is CDR3 DNA, CDR3 protein, clone size, D gene, V gene, J gene. A D gene is named only where the DNA matches it firmly. The listing skips clone size in some rows; elsewhere it reads once, few, many or a size class.

TGTGCCTGGAGTACGGGGGATCGCTACACCTTC	CAWSTGDRYTF	few	NA	TRBV30	TRBJ1-2
TGCGCCAGCAGCTTCAGTGGACTAGCGGGAGGGCTTACGGTCTTATTCTTC	CASSFSGLAGGLTVLFF	few	TRBD2	TRBV5-1	TRBJ2-1
TGTGCCAGCAGGGAGGGGGCGAACACTGAAGCTTTCTTT	CASREGANTEAFF	NA	TRBD1	TRBV7-9	TRBJ1-1
TGTGCCAGTAGTGAGGCGCTTGAGCGGCCCCAGCATTTT	CASSEALERPQHF	few	NA	TRBV19	TRBJ1-5
TGTGCCAGCAGTTCCGGACAGGGCGATCAGCCCCAGCATTTT	CASSSGQGDQPQHF	NA	TRBD1	TRBV28	TRBJ1-5
TGTGCCAGCAGCTTAGGGACAATGAACACTGAAGCTTTCTTT	CASSLGTMNTEAFF	NA	NA	TRBV7-9	TRBJ1-1
TGTGCCAGCCAAGACTCATGGACTGAAAATACGCAGTATTTT	CASQDSWTENTQYF	NA	NA	TRBV2	TRBJ2-3
TGTGCCACCAGCAGAGATCTGGGCGGGAGGGTCAATGAGCAGTTCTTC	CATSRDLGGRVNEQFF	few	TRBD2	TRBV15	TRBJ2-1
TGCGCCAGCAGCCAAGGAAGGCGGAGGAACACCGGGGAGCTGTTTTTT	CASSQGRRRNTGELFF	NA	NA	TRBV4-1	TRBJ2-2
TGTGCCAGCTCAACTACCTTGCACACTGAAGCTTTCTTT	CASSTTLHTEAFF	few	NA	TRBV18	TRBJ1-1
TGTGCCAGCACCCAACAGGGGCAGGAGACCCAGTACTTC	CASTQQGQETQYF	NA	TRBD1	TRBV6-6	TRBJ2-5
TGTGCCAGCAGTTCAGGGGCTGGGCAGCCCCAGCATTTT	CASSSGAGQPQHF	few	NA	TRBV28	TRBJ1-5
TGTGCCAGCACGAGCGGGAGAGGGGGGCAGTTCTTC	CASTSGRGGQFF	NA	TRBD2	TRBV11-3	TRBJ2-1
TGTGCCAGCAGGTCCGGGTTGGACATTCAGTACTTC	CASRSGLDIQYF	few	NA	TRBV5-5	TRBJ2-4
TGTGCCAGCATCACGGTTGGAGGGACAGGGGCCACTGAAGCTTTCTTT	CASITVGGTGATEAFF	few	TRBD1	TRBV28	TRBJ1-1
TGTGCCAGTATGGGTAGCGGGAGAGGGGAGACCCAGTACTTC	CASMGSGRGETQYF	few	TRBD2	TRBV19	TRBJ2-5
TGTGCCTGGAGCCCTGCGCGGGGGGCACTATTTGGCGAGCAGTACTTC	CAWSPARGALFGEQYF	few	TRBD2	TRBV30	TRBJ2-7
TGTGCCAGCAGCGTGTTAGCGGGAGGGTACAATGAGCAGTTCTTC	CASSVLAGGYNEQFF	few	TRBD2	TRBV9	TRBJ2-1
TGTGCCAGCAGCTTCCTAGCGGAAGAGACCCAGTACTTC	CASSFLAEETQYF	few	TRBD2	TRBV5-6	TRBJ2-5
TGTGCCAGCAGCTTGACGGGGACAGATACGCAGTATTTT	CASSLTGTDTQYF	NA	NA	TRBV5-4	TRBJ2-3
TGTGCCAGCAGCTTAACTCCTTCCCAAGAGACCCAGTACTTC	CASSLTPSQETQYF	NA	NA	TRBV7-2	TRBJ2-5
TGTGCCAGCAGCAGAGGTCCTCGCGGGAGCGGAGGAGATACGCAGTATTTT	CASSRGPRGSGGDTQYF	few	TRBD2	TRBV11-2	TRBJ2-3
TGTGCCAGCAGCCTTTTAGCGGGGGAGCTGTTTTTT	CASSLLAGELFF	NA	NA	TRBV7-9	TRBJ2-2
TGTGCCAGCAGTTATGGGACAGCCATTACTAACTATGGCTACACCTTC	CASSYGTAITNYGYTF	NA	TRBD1	TRBV6-6	TRBJ1-2
TGTGCCAGTAGTACCCCCGGGACAGAGAACTATGGCTACACCTTC	CASSTPGTENYGYTF	few	TRBD1	TRBV19	TRBJ1-2
TGTGCCAGCAGAACACAGGGAGCAATCCTAACTGAAGCTTTCTTT	CASRTQGAILTEAFF	few	NA	TRBV7-9	TRBJ1-1
TGTGCCAGCAACCCCCGGAGGACGACAGGGGCTGAGCAGTTCTTC	CASNPRRTTGAEQFF	few	TRBD1	TRBV11-2	TRBJ2-1
TGCGCCAGCAGCTGGGACAGCTCTGGGGCCAACGTCCTGACTTTC	CASSWDSSGANVLTF	few	TRBD1	TRBV5-1	TRBJ2-6
TGTGCCAGCAGCCCCTCTGGGGCCGGGAACACTGAAGCTTTCTTT	CASSPSGAGNTEAFF	NA	NA	TRBV7-9	TRBJ1-1
TGTGCCTGGAGTGTATCTAGTCATCAGCCCCAGCATTTT	CAWSVSSHQPQHF	few	NA	TRBV30	TRBJ1-5
TGTGCCAGCGAACTGTACTACAATGAGCAGTTCTTC	CASELYYNEQFF	few	NA	TRBV2	TRBJ2-1
TGTGCCAGCTCTCTCGGACAGGGAGAGGCAGCTTTCTTT	CASSLGQGEAAFF	NA	TRBD1	TRBV18	TRBJ1-1
TGCGCCAGCAGCCAGCCCCTGGAGTTCTATGAGCAGTTCTTC	CASSQPLEFYEQFF	NA	NA	TRBV4-1	TRBJ2-1
TGTGCCAGCAGCCAGAATTCGGTTAGCTACACCAAAAACATTCAGTACTTC	CASSQNSVSYTKNIQYF	few	NA	TRBV7-2	TRBJ2-4
TGTGCCAGCAGCTTAGGGACAGGGGGCGGAGGAGAGACCCAGTACTTC	CASSLGTGGGGETQYF	few	TRBD1	TRBV7-2	TRBJ2-5
TGTGCCAGCAGCTTAGACAGGTCAAATGAAAAACTGTTTTTT	CASSLDRSNEKLFF	few	NA	TRBV7-8	TRBJ1-4
TGTGCCTGGAGTGGGATCCAACGGACAGAGGGCCTAACTAATGAAAAACTGTTTTTT	CAWSGIQRTEGLTNEKLFF	NA	NA	TRBV30	TRBJ1-4
TGTGCCAGCAGCTTACACAGGCAGGAGACCCAGTACTTC	CASSLHRQETQYF	few	NA	TRBV7-2	TRBJ2-5
TGTGCCAGCAAGAGGAGCAATGAAAAACTGTTTTTT	CASKRSNEKLFF	NA	NA	TRBV6-1	TRBJ1-4
TGTGCCAGCAGCCCCCGGACTAGCACAAGCCCAGATACGCAGTATTTT	CASSPRTSTSPDTQYF	NA	TRBD2	TRBV5-4	TRBJ2-3
TGTGCCAGCAGCCGAGACAGGGCAACTAATGAAAAACTGTTTTTT	CASSRDRATNEKLFF	few	TRBD1	TRBV13	TRBJ1-4
TGTGCCACCAGCAGACGAGGAGATACGCAGTATTTT	CATSRRGDTQYF	NA	NA	TRBV15	TRBJ2-3
TGTGCCAGCAGCCCCGACAGGTTACGCAATCAGCCCCAGCATTTT	CASSPDRLRNQPQHF	few	NA	TRBV7-8	TRBJ1-5
TGTGCCTGGAGTGTTCAGACCGGGGAGCTGTTTTTT	CAWSVQTGELFF	NA	NA	TRBV30	TRBJ2-2
TGCGCCAGCAGCCAAGATGGACAGGGTAGGGGGTATGGCTACACCTTC	CASSQDGQGRGYGYTF	few	TRBD1	TRBV4-3	TRBJ1-2
TGTGCCAGCAGTTGGTCTAGCGGGAGGAATGAGCAGTTCTTC	CASSWSSGRNEQFF	NA	TRBD2	TRBV2	TRBJ2-1
TGTGCCAGCACCCCAGGGCCAGGAAATATAGCAAGCAATCAGCCCCAGCATTTT	CASTPGPGNIASNQPQHF	once	NA	TRBV2	TRBJ1-5
TGCGCCAGCAGCCCGGTAGCGGGAGTGGGTGAGACCCAGTACTTC	CASSPVAGVGETQYF	NA	TRBD2	TRBV5-1	TRBJ2-5
TGCGCCAGCAGCTTGGGCTTAGCTTCCTCTAGCACAGATACGCAGTATTTT	CASSLGLASSSTDTQYF	NA	NA	TRBV5-1	TRBJ2-3
TGTGCCAGCAGCTTACTAGCGGTCACCGGGGAGCTGTTTTTT	CASSLLAVTGELFF	NA	TRBD2	TRBV7-9	TRBJ2-2
TGCAGCGTTGAATTTGCCAGGGGCCCAACCTATGGCTACACCTTC	CSVEFARGPTYGYTF	few	NA	TRBV29-1	TRBJ1-2
TGCGCCAGCCGGACAGGGGCCGGGGAGACCCAGTACTTC	CASRTGAGETQYF	few	TRBD1	TRBV5-1	TRBJ2-5
TGTGCCTGGAGTGTACGGGAAGGCACTGAAGCTTTCTTT	CAWSVREGTEAFF	few	NA	TRBV30	TRBJ1-1